The 21 T cell receptor beta chains given below trace back to one sample, sequenced in a study of T cell repertoires in cytomegalovirus infection. TCRdb re-analysed the reads in MiXCR, keeping a single row per CDR3 protein. The sample holds approximately 400,000 distinct CDR3 sequences, approximately 33% seen once. The sequencing sample was made of PBMCs. Every receptor here comes from a human donor in good health (CMV status not recorded). Some clones in this sample may be carry-over from other donors' samples.

The chain uses TRBV12-3 or TRBV12-4 and TRBJ2-7, with 12 bases that match TRBD2. The CDR3 spans 15 residues. Trimming cost V 5 bases and J 2 bases; bases outside gene matches: 4. CDR3 nucleotide sequence: TGTGCCAGCAGTGAACGACTAGCGGGGGCCTACGAGCAGTACTTC. Translated: CASSERLAGAYEQYF.

The chain recombines TRBV5-4 with TRBJ2-3; 7 bases fit TRBD1. Germline V lookup: CDR1 SGHNT, CDR2 YYREEE (reference sequence). V dropped 4 bases and J dropped 2; count of bases not matched to a gene: 16. CDR3 size: 18 residues. The CDR3 is CASSHPGQIGFSTDTQYF. CDR3 coding DNA: TGTGCCAGCAGCCACCCGGGACAGATTGGGTTTTCCACAGATACGCAGTATTTT.

This sequence joins TRBV12-3 or TRBV12-4 and TRBJ1-1; weak D call: TRBD1 (6 bases). V was cut by 6 bases and J by 2 bases, with 10 bases left in between. The CDR3 is made up of 13 amino acids. CDR3 nucleotides: TGTGCCAGCAGACCGGACAGAAACACTGAAGCTTTCTTT. This sequence encodes CASRPDRNTEAFF.

This clonotype was picked up many times. The chain recombines TRBV7-2 with TRBJ1-3; D is unresolved. V was pared by 3 bases and J by 4 bases, with 7 bases between. CDR1 SGHTA and CDR2 FQGNSA come from the germline V gene. CDR3 length: 13 amino acids. The CDR3 sequence is CASSFVQGNTIYF. As DNA, the CDR3 is TGTGCCAGCAGCTTCGTGCAGGGAAACACCATATATTTT. Complete variable domain (other parts from reference TRBV7-2 and TRBJ1-3): GAGVSQSPSNKVTEKGKDVELRCDPISGHTALYWYRQSLGQGLEFLIYFQGNSAPDKSGLPSDRFSAERTGGSVSTLTIQRTQQEDSAVYLCASSFVQGNTIYFGEGSWLTVV.

Turning to this clonotype: The junction differs from germline at one of its ends, possibly a read error. The genes are TRBV7-9 and TRBJ1-6, with no clear D. The CDR3 runs to 12 residues. Looked up from germline, CDR1 is SEHNR and CDR2 is FQNEAQ (reference sequence). The CDR3: CSSSFEEGSLHF. The DNA of the CDR3 is TGTTCCAGCAGCTTTGAAGAGGGATCCCTCCACTTT.

The V call is TRBV27, the J call TRBJ2-5, with 9 bases aligning to TRBD2. V was pared by 6 bases and J by 4 bases, with 3 bases of the junction left unmatched. The CDR3 totals 13 residues. Germline assignment: CDR1 MNHEY and CDR2 SMNVEV (reference sequence). CDR3 sequence reads: CASRLAGRETQYF. For the CDR3, the DNA is TGTGCCAGCAGGCTAGCGGGACGAGAGACCCAGTACTTC.

This rearrangement joins TRBV6-2 or TRBV6-3 to TRBJ2-3, with D perhaps matching TRBD1 or TRBD2 (6 bases each). Trimming removed 0 bases at V and 6 bases at J, with 13 bases between. The CDR3 covers 15 residues. Germline V CDR1 and CDR2: MNHEY, SVGEGT. CDR3 amino acids: CASSYSGGPTDTQYF. The CDR3, as DNA: TGTGCCAGCAGTTACTCGGGGGGCCCCACGGATACGCAGTATTTT.

This clonotype has just a few counts. The rearrangement joins TRBV28 to TRBJ2-4; maybe TRBD1 (6 bases). Germline assignment: CDR1 MDHEN and CDR2 SYDVKM. Trimming took off 8 bases at V and 0 bases at J, with 17 bases between the two ends. CDR3 length: 16 amino acids. CDR3 loop: CASLSYQGKAKNIQYF. CDR3 DNA: TGTGCCAGCTTGAGCTATCAGGGGAAAGCCAAAAACATTCAGTACTTC.

Of note for this clonotype: Just one base apart from a much larger clone, this may be a read error. V is TRBV4-1 and J is TRBJ1-1; D unclear. The V gene lost 0 bases and the J gene lost 3 bases, with 8 bases spanning the gap. This CDR3 has 14 amino acids. Germline V CDR1 and CDR2: MGHRA, YSYEKL. CDR3 loop: CASSQDSPHTEAFF. In DNA, the CDR3 is TGCGCCAGCAGCCAAGACTCCCCGCACACTGAAGCTTTCTTT.

This chain links TRBV27 with TRBJ1-2; tentatively, D is TRBD1 (5 bases). Germline V gives CDR1 MNHEY, CDR2 SMNVEV (reference sequence). Trimming stripped 5 bases from V and 4 bases from J, with 11 bases between. The CDR3 has 13 residues. The CDR3 loop is CASSQRGAYGYTF. The CDR3 bases are TGTGCCAGCAGTCAACGGGGCGCCTATGGCTACACCTTC.

The chain links TRBV12-3 or TRBV12-4 to TRBJ2-3; either TRBD1 or TRBD2 may fit D (5 bases each). This CDR3 is 13 amino acids long. The V end lost 10 bases, the J end lost 0 bases, and 11 bases lay between the germline ends. The CDR3 sequence is CATRGRSTDTQYF. The CDR3 DNA reads as TGTGCCACAAGGGGACGAAGCACAGATACGCAGTATTTT.

This clonotype was picked up one time. The junction differs from germline at one of its ends, possibly a read error. The V and J genes are TRBV6-2 or TRBV6-3 and TRBJ1-5; weak D call: TRBD1 (6 bases). There are 18 residues in the CDR3. Germline assignment: CDR1 MNHEY and CDR2 SVGEGT. CDR3 region: CDSSYSSIWGLGKPPQHF. In nucleotides, the CDR3 is TGTGACAGCAGTTACTCGAGTATATGGGGGCTGGGCAAGCCGCCCCAGCATTTT.

In its sample, this clonotype was seen many times. J is TRBJ2-5 and V is TRBV7-2, with TRBD2 identical over 8 bases. V gave up 5 bases and J gave up 2 bases; unmatched junction bases: 19. This CDR3 has 19 amino acids. CDR1 is SGHTA and CDR2 is FQGNSA in the germline V gene. This chain's CDR3 is CASSPTGTSKGVGQETQYF. The CDR3 coding sequence is TGTGCCAGCAGCCCGACCGGGACTAGTAAAGGGGTGGGGCAAGAGACCCAGTACTTC.

This clonotype was detected a few times. The gene calls are TRBV7-6 and TRBJ1-2, with D perhaps matching TRBD1 (5 bases). CDR1 SGHVS and CDR2 FNYEAQ come from the germline V gene. The V and J ends lost 5 bases and 4 bases respectively, with 14 bases between them. The CDR3 consists of 14 residues. The CDR3 sequence: CASSPQGTVYGYTF. The CDR3 DNA follows: TGTGCCAGCAGCCCTCAAGGGACGGTCTATGGCTACACCTTC.

The table lists this clonotype with many counts. This chain connects TRBV7-8 to TRBJ1-1; D not certain. This CDR3 spans 17 amino acids. Germline V CDR1 and CDR2: SGHVS, FQNEAQ. V lost 1 base, J lost 4 bases, and 19 bases lay in between. The CDR3: CASSLVKSGMGGTEAFF. The DNA for the CDR3 is TGTGCCAGCAGCTTAGTTAAATCGGGGATGGGAGGCACTGAAGCTTTCTTT.

The gene calls are TRBV6-1 and TRBJ2-3; 10 nucleotides align to TRBD2. CDR1 and CDR2 from the germline V gene are MNHNS and SASEGT. This CDR3 region has 15 residues. The J segment lost 0 bases and the V segment lost 7 bases, leaving 4 bases of the junction unmatched. The chain's CDR3 is CASMLAGASTDTQYF. CDR3 bases: TGTGCCAGCATGCTAGCGGGGGCTAGCACAGATACGCAGTATTTT.

This clonotype showed up just a few times. This chain joins TRBV29-1 and TRBJ1-1, with a tentative D call TRBD1 (5 bases). V lost 7 bases to trimming and J lost 3 bases, with 9 bases between them. Germline V lookup: CDR1 SQVTM, CDR2 ANQGSEA. This CDR3 comprises 11 residues. For the CDR3, the DNA is TGCAGCGGCGGGACCGACACTGAAGCTTTCTTT. Amino acids: CSGGTDTEAFF.

This clonotype was recorded at least ten times. The rearrangement links TRBV7-2 to TRBJ2-2; the D gene is possibly TRBD1 (6 bases). CDR1 and CDR2 (germline): SGHTA, FQGNSA. V lost 5 bases and J lost 3, with 16 bases in between. The CDR3 contains 16 residues. Written as DNA, the CDR3 is TGTGCCAGCAGCCAATTCCGGGACATCTACACCGGGGAGCTGTTTTTT. Amino acids: CASSQFRDIYTGELFF.

This clonotype was seen a handful of times. A much bigger clone sits one base away, suggesting this may be a read error. J is TRBJ2-7 and V is TRBV7-3; perhaps TRBD2 as D (7 bases). Germline values: CDR1 SGHTA, CDR2 FQGTGA. This CDR3 spans 15 amino acids. The CDR3 DNA reads TGTGCCAGCAGCTTAGCGGGGGCTTTGAGGCACGAGCGGTACTTC. This gives the protein CASSLAGALRHERYF.

V is TRBV11-2 and J is TRBJ1-1; possibly TRBD1 for D (6 bases). CDR1 is SGHAT and CDR2 is FQNNGV in the germline V gene. This CDR3 is 16 amino acids long. V was shortened by 5 bases and J by 4 bases, with 20 bases between the two germline ends. CDR3 loop: CASSPITGGSGTEAFF. The CDR3, as DNA: TGTGCCAGCAGCCCAATTACCGGGGGCTCGGGCACTGAAGCTTTCTTT.

The CDR3 sequence: CASSIQGGAMNTEAFF. CDR3 nucleotide sequence: TGTGCCAGTAGTATTCAAGGGGGCGCGATGAACACTGAAGCTTTCTTT. V and J are TRBV19 and TRBJ1-1; 7 bases fit TRBD1. This CDR3 has 16 amino acids. J gave up 0 bases and V 3 bases, and 7 bases lay outside the gene matches. Germline-derived CDR1 and CDR2 are LNHDA and SQIVND (reference sequence).